Presented here are 18 T cell receptor beta chains from one specimen sequenced in a study of PD-1 blockade in classical Hodgkin lymphoma. The time point denotes: cycle 4 day 1 (C4D1), after more than five weeks of nivolumab. Brentuximab vedotin exposure varied among the patients, all of whom had relapsed after autologous stem cell transplantation. Repertoires were generated with immunoSEQ multiplex PCR, while TCRdb's copy carries only in-frame clones and drops some. This table has roughly 36,000 clones, around four fifths appearing once. The sample consisted of peripheral blood mononuclear cells (PBMCs), taken before the fourth cycle of nivolumab. The receptors shown here come from a human donor with classical Hodgkin lymphoma.

V gene TRBV5-6 combines with J gene TRBJ2-3; TRBD2 aligns across 11 bases. Unmatched junction bases numbered 4, after V lost 5 bases and J lost 2 bases. This CDR3 contains 15 residues. The germline V gene has CDR1 SGHDT and CDR2 YYEEEE. The CDR3 region has the DNA TGTGCCAGCAGATTAGCGGGGGGGCACACAGATACGCAGTATTTT. Translation gives CASRLAGGHTDTQYF.

The chain is built from TRBV7-2 and TRBJ1-5, with a possible D match to TRBD1 (5 bases). This CDR3 region has 15 residues. V lost 4 bases and J 0 bases, leaving 10 bases between the germline ends. Per the germline V gene, CDR1 is SGHTA and CDR2 is FQGNSA. CDR3 loop: CASSSDNFSNQPQHF. The DNA of the CDR3 is TGTGCCAGCAGCTCGGACAATTTTAGCAATCAGCCCCAGCATTTT.

CDR3 DNA: TGTGCCAGCAGCTTAGGAGGAAAGGAGCAGTTCTTC. Residues: CASSLGGKEQFF. The chain has TRBV7-9 and TRBJ2-1; no definite D call. The CDR3 has 12 residues. Germline V gene lookup returns CDR1 SEHNR and CDR2 FQNEAQ (reference sequence). Trimming stripped 1 base from V and 10 bases from J, with 8 bases between.

The chain combines TRBV11-2 with TRBJ2-3; perhaps TRBD2 as D (5 bases). Trimming pared 10 bases from V and 0 bases from J, leaving 11 bases between. This CDR3 is 13 amino acids long. The V gene's germline CDR1 is SGHAT and CDR2 FQNNGV. CDR3 in DNA: TGTGCCACTGGAGCGGTTAGCACAGATACGCAGTATTTT. Translation: CATGAVSTDTQYF.

The chain combines TRBV10-3 with TRBJ2-7, with 9 bases lining up with TRBD1. The junction had 8 bases not matched to a gene; V was cut back by 4 bases and J by 4 bases. The CDR3 is 15 residues long. Germline V gives CDR1 ENHRY, CDR2 SYGVKD. The CDR3 is CAISGGGTGRYEQYF. The CDR3 region has the DNA TGTGCCATCAGTGGGGGGGGGACAGGGAGGTACGAGCAGTACTTC.

The chain carries TRBV4-2 and TRBJ2-2, with 10 positions matching TRBD1. CDR1 LGHNA and CDR2 YNFKEQ come from the germline V gene. V dropped 4 bases and J dropped 3; count of bases not matched to a gene: 2. The CDR3 has 15 amino acids. CDR3 in amino acids: CASSPTGGYTGELFF. CDR3 bases: TGTGCCAGCAGCCCGACAGGGGGCTACACCGGGGAGCTGTTTTTT.

The chain recombines TRBV10-3 with TRBJ2-3, with 8 bases matching TRBD2. Germline CDR1 ENHRY, CDR2 SYGVKD. V was pared by 1 base and J by 2 bases, with 8 bases of the junction left unmatched. The CDR3 consists of 17 residues. The CDR3 here is CAISEYTSGVYTDTQYF. CDR3 DNA: TGTGCCATCAGTGAGTACACTAGCGGAGTTTACACAGATACGCAGTATTTT.

J is TRBJ1-2 and V is TRBV29-1; unclear D gene. The CDR3 extends over 13 amino acids. Germline CDR1 is SQVTM and CDR2 is ANQGSEA. V lost 2 bases and J 3 bases, leaving 10 bases between the germline ends. The CDR3 region is CSVEQADYYGYTF. Written as DNA, the CDR3 is TGCAGCGTTGAACAGGCAGACTACTATGGCTACACCTTC.

This chain links TRBV7-2 with TRBJ2-7, with D tentatively TRBD1 (6 bases). The V end lost 3 bases, the J end lost 6 bases, and 15 bases lay between the germline ends. The CDR3 covers 14 residues. Germline V gives CDR1 SGHTA, CDR2 FQGNSA. CDR3 in amino acids: CASSLQGLAGEQYF. In nucleotides, the CDR3 is TGTGCCAGCAGCTTGCAGGGGTTGGCGGGCGAGCAGTACTTC.

This clone was recorded a few times. This chain connects TRBV18 to TRBJ2-1, with TRBD1 identical over 8 bases. Trimming cost V 2 bases and J 4 bases; bases outside gene matches: 7. CDR1 is KGHSH, CDR2 LQKENI, per germline. The length of the CDR3 is 16 residues. In DNA form, the CDR3 reads TGTGCCAGCTCACCAGAAAGGACAGGGTCTTACAATGAGCAGTTCTTC. It codes for CASSPERTGSYNEQFF.

CDR3 sequence reads: CASSNKTGFRYEQYF. The CDR3 DNA reads as TGTGCCAGCAGCAATAAGACAGGTTTTCGCTACGAGCAGTACTTC. The chain is built from TRBV21-1 and TRBJ2-7; TRBD1, the table's D call, was not compared with the DNA. TRBV21-1 is labeled a pseudogene. This CDR3 spans 15 amino acids.

This clone was seen more than once but under ten times. The rearrangement uses TRBV19 and TRBJ1-5, with D maybe TRBD1 (5 bases). The germline V gene encodes CDR1 LNHDA and CDR2 SQIVND (reference sequence). This CDR3 has 14 amino acids. Trimming removed 7 bases at V and 2 bases at J, with 12 bases between. The CDR3 protein is CASNPRGGNQPQHF. The CDR3 DNA reads TGTGCCAGTAACCCGAGGGGAGGCAATCAGCCCCAGCATTTT. The variable domain in full, completed from reference TRBV19 and TRBJ1-5, reads DGGITQSPKYLFRKEGQNVTLSCEQNLNHDAMYWYRQDPGQGLRLIYYSQIVNDFQKGDIAEGYSVSREKKESFPLTVTSAQKNPTAFYLCASNPRGGNQPQHFGDGTRLSIL.

This sequence joins TRBV5-4 and TRBJ2-2; TRBD2 agrees at 7 bases. The ends lost 0 bases at V and 5 bases at J; junction bases unmatched: 1. The CDR3 sequence is 14 residues long. Germline V gene data show CDR1 as SGHNT and CDR2 as YYREEE (reference sequence). The CDR3 DNA reads TGTGCCAGCAGCTTGGGGGAGGGGACCGGGGAGCTGTTTTTT. Its protein product is CASSLGEGTGELFF.

The gene calls are TRBV6-5 and TRBJ1-2; tentatively, D is TRBD1 (5 bases). The CDR3 runs to 14 residues. Deletions cut 0 bases from V and 6 bases from J, with 11 bases between. Germline V gene lookup returns CDR1 MNHEY and CDR2 SVGAGI. CDR3 sequence: CASSYSMTANGYTF. CDR3 bases: TGTGCCAGCAGTTACTCGATGACAGCCAATGGCTACACCTTC.

The chain is built from TRBV14 and TRBJ1-2; D uncertain. Germline CDR1 is SGHDN and CDR2 is FVKESK. Trimming removed 3 bases from V and 4 bases from J, with 9 bases in between. This CDR3 is 13 amino acids long. This chain's CDR3 is CASSQDYPYGYTF. The CDR3 bases are TGTGCCAGCAGCCAGGACTATCCCTATGGCTACACCTTC.

This chain joins TRBV27 and TRBJ2-2; 9 bases match TRBD1. Germline trimming cut 3 bases from V and 4 bases from J; bases unmatched to any gene: 6. This CDR3 is 16 amino acids long. Germline V gene data show CDR1 as MNHEY and CDR2 as SMNVEV (reference sequence). CDR3 in amino acids: CASSFLTGGPTGELFF. The CDR3 bases are TGTGCCAGCAGTTTCCTGACAGGGGGGCCCACCGGGGAGCTGTTTTTT.

The chain has TRBV7-3 and TRBJ1-1; no definite D call. Germline V lookup: CDR1 SGHTA, CDR2 FQGTGA. The V gene lost 0 bases and the J gene lost 7 bases, with 9 bases spanning the gap. This CDR3 has 13 amino acids. Here the CDR3 reads CASSLTFGSEAFF. The CDR3 DNA reads as TGTGCCAGCAGCTTAACGTTCGGGAGTGAAGCTTTCTTT.

This chain joins TRBV13 and TRBJ2-7; 8 bases line up with TRBD1. Per the germline V gene, CDR1 is PRHDT and CDR2 is FYEKMQ (reference sequence). This CDR3 comprises 15 residues. Losses at the gene ends were 2 bases for V and 4 bases for J; bases not matched to a gene: 7. DNA of the CDR3: TGTGCCAGCAGCTTACCTGGACAGGGTCAATACGAGCAGTACTTC. Its protein is CASSLPGQGQYEQYF.